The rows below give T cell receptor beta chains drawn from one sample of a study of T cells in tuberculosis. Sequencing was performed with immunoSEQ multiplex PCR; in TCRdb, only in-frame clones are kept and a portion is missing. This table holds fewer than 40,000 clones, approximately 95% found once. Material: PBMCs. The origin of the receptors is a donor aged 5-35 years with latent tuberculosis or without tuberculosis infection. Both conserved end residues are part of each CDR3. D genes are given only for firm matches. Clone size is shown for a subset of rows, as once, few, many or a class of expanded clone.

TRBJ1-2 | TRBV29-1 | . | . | CSAFSGGVYYGYTF | TGCAGCGCCTTTAGTGGGGGCGTGTACTATGGCTACACCTTC
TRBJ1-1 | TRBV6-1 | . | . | CASRDRGLTEAFF | TGTGCCAGCAGGGATAGGGGTTTGACTGAAGCTTTCTTT
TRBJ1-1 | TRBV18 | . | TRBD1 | CASSPRTGYGTEAFF | TGTGCCAGCTCACCACGGACAGGGTATGGTACTGAAGCTTTCTTT
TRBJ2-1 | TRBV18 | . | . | CASSSLSGPYNEQFF | TGTGCCAGCTCATCCTTATCTGGGCCCTACAATGAGCAGTTCTTC
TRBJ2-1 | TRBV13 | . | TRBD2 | CASSSGLAGGVEQFF | TGTGCCAGCAGCTCGGGACTAGCGGGAGGGGTTGAGCAGTTCTTC
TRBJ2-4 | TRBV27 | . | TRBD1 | CASSLRPYVTGGAKNIQYF | TGTGCCAGCAGTTTACGTCCCTACGTGACAGGGGGCGCCAAAAACATTCAGTACTTC
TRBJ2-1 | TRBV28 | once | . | CASIPGTTIYNEQFF | TGTGCCAGCATACCTGGCACAACCATATACAATGAGCAGTTCTTC
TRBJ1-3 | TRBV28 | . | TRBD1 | CASSLGQAGNTIYF | TGTGCCAGCAGTTTGGGACAGGCTGGAAACACCATATATTTT
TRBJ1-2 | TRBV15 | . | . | CATSRHQGGGYGYTF | TGTGCCACCAGCAGGCATCAGGGAGGGGGATATGGCTACACCTTC
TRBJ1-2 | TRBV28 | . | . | CASSRLGLNYGYTF | TGTGCCAGCAGTAGGTTGGGGCTGAACTATGGCTACACCTTC
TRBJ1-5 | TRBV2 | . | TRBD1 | CASGDREREPQHF | TGTGCCAGCGGGGACAGGGAGAGGGAACCCCAGCATTTT
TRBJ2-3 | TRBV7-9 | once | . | CASSPRGPDTQYF | TGTGCCAGCAGCCCTAGAGGGCCAGATACGCAGTATTTT
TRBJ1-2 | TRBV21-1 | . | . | CASSRGATSNYGYTF | TGTGCCAGCAGCCGCGGGGCAACCTCTAACTATGGCTACACCTTC
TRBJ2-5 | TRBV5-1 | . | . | CASSLVQGGETQYF | TGCGCCAGCAGCTTGGTTCAGGGGGGCGAGACCCAGTACTTC
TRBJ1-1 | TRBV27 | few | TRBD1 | CASSPTGTDEAFF | TGTGCCAGCAGTCCAACCGGGACAGACGAAGCTTTCTTT
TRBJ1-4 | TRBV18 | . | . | CASSAGYGEKLFF | TGTGCCAGCTCCGCAGGGTATGGGGAAAAACTGTTTTTT
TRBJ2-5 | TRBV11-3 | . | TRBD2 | CASSLAGGETQYF | TGTGCCAGCAGCTTAGCGGGAGGAGAGACCCAGTACTTC
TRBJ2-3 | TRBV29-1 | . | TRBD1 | CSVDGDRGYTDTQYF | TGCAGCGTTGATGGCGACAGGGGATACACAGATACGCAGTATTTT
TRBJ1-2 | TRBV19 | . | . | CASIGGSSDGYTF | TGTGCCAGTATTGGAGGCAGTTCAGATGGCTACACCTTC
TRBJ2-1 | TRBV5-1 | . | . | CASSLFERGGNEQFF | TGCGCCAGCAGCTTGTTCGAACGGGGTGGAAATGAGCAGTTCTTC
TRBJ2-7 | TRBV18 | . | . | CASSRQEVDEQYF | TGTGCCAGCTCACGACAGGAAGTTGACGAGCAGTACTTC
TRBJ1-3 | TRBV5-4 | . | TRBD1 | CASSEGTEIVGNTIYF | TGTGCCAGCAGCGAAGGGACAGAGATCGTGGGAAACACCATATATTTT
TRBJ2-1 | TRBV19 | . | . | CASSIAGSYNEQFF | TGTGCCAGTAGTATAGCGGGATCCTACAATGAGCAGTTCTTC
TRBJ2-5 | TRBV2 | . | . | CASSETTSGETQYF | TGTGCCAGCAGTGAAACGACGTCGGGAGAGACCCAGTACTTC
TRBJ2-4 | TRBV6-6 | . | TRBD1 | CASSYPDRDGNIQYF | TGTGCCAGCAGTTATCCCGACAGGGATGGGAACATTCAGTACTTC
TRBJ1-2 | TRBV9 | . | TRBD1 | CASSGQGADYGYTF | TGTGCCAGCAGCGGACAGGGGGCAGACTATGGCTACACCTTC
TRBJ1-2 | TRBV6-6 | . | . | CASSFAGQNNYGYTF | TGTGCCAGCAGTTTCGCAGGGCAGAACAACTATGGCTACACCTTC
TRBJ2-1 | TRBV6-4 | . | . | CASRKTRNEQFF | TGTGCCAGCAGAAAAACGCGCAATGAGCAGTTCTTC